The entry that follows covers one T cell receptor (beta chain) sequence. The record originates from a study of patients and donors after allogeneic stem cell transplantation. J was trimmed by 7 bases and V by 6 bases; bases with no gene match: 13. The CDR3 is made up of 16 amino acids. Looked up from germline, CDR1 is MNHNS and CDR2 is SASEGT. TCRdb called the RT-PCR reads again in MiXCR, with one record for every CDR3 protein. The data contain about 96,000 distinct CDR3 sequences, around 46% of them seen just once; the ten biggest clones take up 50% to 75%. The source is a human donor who was either an allogeneic HSCT recipient or a stem cell or donor lymphocyte infusion donor (not recorded which). It is not recorded whose cells these are; they may come from a transplant donor. The chain combines TRBV6-1 with TRBJ1-5; 9 bases align to TRBD1. Material: blood, either unsorted or a sorted T cell fraction (not recorded which). In DNA form, the CDR3 reads TGTGCCAGCAGCACAAAGGGGACAGGGTTTCCGCAGCCCCAGCATTTT. Protein product: CASSTKGTGFPQPQHF.